The next 24 T cell receptor beta chains were all read from a single sample in a study of lymphopenia after photon versus proton radiotherapy. TCRdb's table, derived via immunoSEQ multiplex PCR, lists solely in-frame clones and lacks some. Seen here are 30,000 to 35,000 clones, 89% observed once, and the top ten hold less than 8%. This specimen consisted of peripheral blood, obtained from a patient treated with proton-based radiotherapy. These receptors all come from a woman in her 70s with pancreatic cancer. Some clones in this sample may be carry-over from other donors' samples.

V is TRBV2 and J is TRBJ1-1; D not certain. In germline, CDR1 is SNHLY, CDR2 FYNNEI. The CDR3 has 13 amino acids. With 7 bases removed from V and 1 base from J, the gap between germline ends came to 10 bases. The CDR3 DNA reads TGTGCCAGCACCCTCGGAGAGAACACTGAAGCTTTCTTT. This sequence encodes CASTLGENTEAFF.

The gene calls are TRBV7-8 and TRBJ1-6; 8 bases are a match to TRBD1. The CDR3 consists of 16 residues. The V segment lost 4 bases and the J segment 1 base; nucleotides outside the gene matches: 3. Germline V gene data show CDR1 as SGHVS and CDR2 as FQNEAQ. The CDR3 loop is CASSSTGGSYNSPLHF. As DNA, the CDR3 is TGTGCCAGCAGCTCTACAGGGGGTTCCTATAATTCACCCCTCCACTTT.

The V call is TRBV7-9, the J call TRBJ2-2; possible D gene TRBD2, 6 bases. Germline V gives CDR1 SEHNR, CDR2 FQNEAQ (reference sequence). This CDR3 comprises 16 residues. Trimming took 2 bases from V and 2 from J, leaving 12 bases between them. The CDR3 DNA follows: TGTGCCAGCAGCTTAAGGGCGGGACCAAACACCGGGGAGCTGTTTTTT. This codes for CASSLRAGPNTGELFF.

V and J are TRBV29-1 and TRBJ1-1; D is perhaps TRBD1 (5 bases). Germline CDR1 reads SQVTM; CDR2 reads ANQGSEA. This CDR3 is 12 amino acids long. Deletions cut 4 bases from V and 3 bases from J, with 9 bases between. CDR3 sequence (DNA): TGCAGCGTTGGGGGACGGTACACTGAAGCTTTCTTT. It is translated as CSVGGRYTEAFF. Filled out from reference TRBV29-1 and TRBJ1-1, the complete variable domain reads SAVISQKPSRDICQRGTSLTIQCQVDSQVTMMFWYRQQPGQSLTLIATANQGSEATYESGFVIDKFPISRPNLTFSTLTVSNMSPEDSSIYLCSVGGRYTEAFFGQGTRLTVV.

The chain links TRBV6-4 to TRBJ2-3; D unresolved. V was cut by 0 bases and J by 3 bases, with 7 bases left in between. CDR1 is MRHNA and CDR2 is SNTAGT in the germline V gene. This CDR3 is built from 14 residues. The CDR3 nucleotides are TGTGCCAGCAGTGACTCGAGGAGAACAGATACGCAGTATTTT. Translated, it gives CASSDSRRTDTQYF.

J is TRBJ1-1 and V is TRBV5-1; 8 nucleotides line up with TRBD1. Per the germline V gene, CDR1 is SGHRS and CDR2 is YFSETQ. There are 15 residues in the CDR3. V lost 1 base and J lost 1; bases outside the gene matches: 3. The chain's CDR3 is CASSLQGAGNTEAFF. CDR3 nucleotide sequence: TGCGCCAGCAGCTTGCAGGGGGCGGGGAACACTGAAGCTTTCTTT.

The chain is built from TRBV12-2 and TRBJ2-2; the table calls TRBD2, which could not be checked here. TRBV12-2 is a recognized pseudogene. The CDR3 sequence is 15 residues long. CDR3 region: CASRSGTSATGELFF. The CDR3 bases are TGTGCAAGTCGCTCCGGGACTAGCGCCACCGGGGAGCTGTTTTTT.

This clone was recorded once. The rearrangement uses TRBV28 and TRBJ2-6, with D tentatively TRBD2 (8 bases). Germline V lookup: CDR1 MDHEN, CDR2 SYDVKM. This CDR3 is 16 amino acids long. Trimming took 5 bases from V and 2 from J, leaving 13 bases between them. CDR3 bases: TGTGCCAGCAGTACGGGAGGGGGCCCTGGGGCCAACGTCCTGACTTTC. Translated, it gives CASSTGGGPGANVLTF.

This clone turned up a few times. This chain links TRBV30 with TRBJ1-1, with 9 nucleotides matching TRBD1. The germline CDR1 and CDR2 sequences are GTSNPN and SVGIG (reference sequence). The CDR3 runs 16 residues. Trimming took 5 bases from V and 2 from J; bases not matched to a gene: 12. CDR3 sequence: CAWEFWRQGVNTEAFF. DNA for the CDR3: TGTGCCTGGGAATTTTGGAGACAGGGGGTAAACACTGAAGCTTTCTTT.

The chain has TRBV15 and TRBJ2-1, with a possible D match to TRBD2 (5 bases). Trimming took 1 base from V and 9 from J, leaving 19 bases between them. Germline lookup yields CDR1 LNHNV and CDR2 YYDKDF (reference sequence). This CDR3 is 16 amino acids long. The CDR3 DNA follows: TGTGCCACCAGCAGAGTAGGGTTCGGGGTTGAAACTGAGCAGTTCTTC. This codes for CATSRVGFGVETEQFF.

The chain employs TRBV6-5 and TRBJ1-2; D call uncertain. CDR1 MNHEY and CDR2 SVGAGI come from the germline V gene. The CDR3 is 12 residues long. The germline V and J ends were trimmed by 2 bases and 7 bases, with 8 bases remaining between them. The CDR3, as DNA: TGTGCCAGCAGTTACCAAGGGTTTGGCTACACCTTC. This gives the protein CASSYQGFGYTF.

V usage is TRBV4-3 and J usage is TRBJ1-5, with a possible D match to TRBD1 (6 bases). V shed 0 bases and J shed 0 bases, with 9 bases lying between them. Germline loops: CDR1 LGHNA, CDR2 YSLEER. There are 16 residues in the CDR3. The CDR3 DNA reads as TGCGCCAGCAGCCAAGATAGGACAGTTAGCAATCAGCCCCAGCATTTT. Translated, it gives CASSQDRTVSNQPQHF.

This chain's CDR3 is CASSQTRHYYNEQFF. The CDR3 DNA reads as TGCGCCAGCAGCCAAACAAGGCACTACTACAATGAGCAGTTCTTC. The V call is TRBV4-3, the J call TRBJ2-1; no reliable D call. CDR3 size: 15 residues. Germline V CDR1 and CDR2: LGHNA, YSLEER. V lost 2 bases to trimming and J lost 3 bases, with 11 bases between them.

The chain links TRBV12-2 to TRBJ2-1; TRBD2 is the table's D call, not checked against the DNA. TRBV12-2 is reported as a pseudogene. This CDR3 is 16 amino acids long. The CDR3 sequence is CASRLGPLGSGYEQFF. For the CDR3, the DNA is TGTGCAAGTCGCTTAGGGCCCCTCGGAAGCGGGTACGAGCAGTTCTTC.

The chain couples TRBV10-1 to TRBJ2-7; 7 positions match TRBD1. With V trimmed by 7 bases and J by 3 bases, 9 bases remained unmatched. Per germline, CDR1 WNHNN and CDR2 SYGVQD (reference sequence). This CDR3 has 14 amino acids. CDR3 loop: CASKPGQTFYEQYF. CDR3 DNA sequence: TGCGCCAGCAAGCCGGGACAGACTTTCTACGAGCAGTACTTC.

This clone has more than one count but fewer than ten. The CDR3 here is CASSLAGIANEKLFF. CDR3 bases: TGTGCCAGCAGCTTGGCGGGCATCGCTAATGAAAAACTGTTTTTT. The chain recombines TRBV5-8 with TRBJ1-4; D uncertain. V lost 0 bases and J 3 bases, leaving 9 bases between the germline ends. The V gene's germline CDR1 is SGHTS and CDR2 YDEGEE. The CDR3 sequence is 15 residues long.

The chain is built from TRBV5-1 and TRBJ1-1, with 7 bases matching TRBD1. Per germline, CDR1 SGHRS and CDR2 YFSETQ. The CDR3 is 15 residues long. Trimming cost V 4 bases and J 4 bases; bases outside gene matches: 10. CDR3 nucleotides: TGCGCCAGCAGCGGAACAGGGGCCGGGGGCACTGAAGCTTTCTTT. It is translated as CASSGTGAGGTEAFF.

The chain has TRBV27 and TRBJ1-4; TRBD1 matches at 9 bases. Losses at the gene ends were 1 base for V and 7 bases for J; bases not matched to a gene: 4. This CDR3 is built from 15 residues. Germline-derived CDR1 and CDR2 are MNHEY and SMNVEV (reference sequence). The CDR3 loop reads CASSLFGTGSEKLFF. Here the CDR3 DNA reads TGTGCCAGCAGTTTATTTGGGACAGGGAGTGAAAAACTGTTTTTT.

This rearrangement joins TRBV28 to TRBJ2-3, with 15 positions matching TRBD2. The CDR3 covers 17 residues. With 6 bases clipped from V and 3 bases from J, the junction kept 7 bases outside the gene matches. Germline V CDR1 and CDR2: MDHEN, SYDVKM. The CDR3 spells CASRPPGLAGGTDTQYF. CDR3 coding DNA: TGTGCCAGCAGACCCCCGGGACTAGCGGGAGGAACAGATACGCAGTATTTT.

The rearrangement uses TRBV28 and TRBJ1-1, with 8 bases matching TRBD1. CDR1 MDHEN and CDR2 SYDVKM come from the germline V gene. V gave up 2 bases and J gave up 4 bases; unmatched junction bases: 6. The CDR3 spans 15 residues. The CDR3 here is CASSLVLQGGTEAFF. CDR3 coding DNA: TGTGCCAGCAGTTTAGTCCTACAGGGGGGCACTGAAGCTTTCTTT.

Only one count was recorded for this clone. V and J are TRBV11-2 and TRBJ1-6; 8 bases match TRBD1. Germline V gene lookup returns CDR1 SGHAT and CDR2 FQNNGV. V dropped 2 bases and J dropped 9; count of bases not matched to a gene: 6. There are 15 residues in the CDR3. CDR3 nucleotides: TGTGCCAGCAGCTTACGACAGGGGTCGACTTCACCCCTCCACTTT. As protein: CASSLRQGSTSPLHF.

This chain joins TRBV15 and TRBJ2-7; TRBD1 matches at 11 bases. The V gene end was trimmed by 5 bases and the J gene end by 5 bases; junction bases not matched to a gene: 8. Looked up from germline, CDR1 is LNHNV and CDR2 is YYDKDF (reference sequence). The CDR3 has 15 residues. CDR3 residues: CATSLGQGAPDEQYF. DNA of the CDR3: TGTGCCACCAGCTTAGGACAGGGGGCGCCGGACGAGCAGTACTTC.

Only one count was recorded for this clone. CDR3 residues: CASRALGTLAKNIQYF. The CDR3 nucleotides are TGTGCCAGCAGGGCCTTAGGCACTTTAGCCAAAAACATTCAGTACTTC. V is TRBV28 and J is TRBJ2-4; D is uncertain. The CDR3 spans 16 residues. Germline V lookup: CDR1 MDHEN, CDR2 SYDVKM. Trimming cost V 6 bases and J 0 bases, with 15 bases left between them.

The chain links TRBV4-1 to TRBJ1-2, with 7 positions matching TRBD1. CDR1 is MGHRA and CDR2 is YSYEKL in the germline V gene. Trimming took 1 base from V and 6 from J; bases not matched to a gene: 11. CDR3 length equals 16 residues. The CDR3 bases are TGCGCCAGCAGCCAAGGCTCTTCGGGACAGACGGATGGCTACACCTTC. Its translation is CASSQGSSGQTDGYTF.